These T cell receptor beta chains were read from a single sample in a study of blood T cell repertoires in COVID-19. Here immunoSEQ multiplex PCR was the method, and the copy in TCRdb shows in-frame clones only, minus some. The sample records 97,000 or so clones, roughly nine tenths being singletons. Sequenced material: peripheral blood. The receptors shown here come from a man between 45 and 60 years old with acute or convalescent COVID-19. Each CDR3 is given with its conserved first and last residue. D genes are given only for firm matches. Not every row has a clone size; where given, it reads once, few, many or a size class.

TGTGCCAGCAGCGCCGGGACAAGCACCGGGGAGCTGTTTTTT CASSAGTSTGELFF NA TRBJ2-2 TRBV9 NA
TGTGCCAGCTCACCATTCGAAGGGGCCAACTATGGCTACACCTTC CASSPFEGANYGYTF NA TRBJ1-2 TRBV18 NA
TGTGCCAGCAGTGAAGGGGCTAGCGGGAGACGCAGGGAGCAGTTCTTC CASSEGASGRRREQFF NA TRBJ2-1 TRBV6-1 TRBD2
TGTGCCAGCAATCGGGCAGATACGCAGTATTTT CASNRADTQYF once TRBJ2-3 TRBV6-5 NA
TGTGCCAGCAGTCCCAGTGGGAGCGGGGAGCTGTTTTTT CASSPSGSGELFF NA TRBJ2-2 TRBV6-6 NA
TGTGCCACCAGTGACCTAGGACAGGGGGCTCGGACCGGGGAGCTGTTTTTT CATSDLGQGARTGELFF NA TRBJ2-2 TRBV24-1 TRBD1
TGTGCCAGCAGGGTGACCCTTTACAGGGCTGGAAACACCATATATTTT CASRVTLYRAGNTIYF once TRBJ1-3 TRBV2 NA
TGTGCCAGCACTAGCGGGAGGGGCTATGAGCAGTTCTTC CASTSGRGYEQFF NA TRBJ2-1 TRBV6-6 TRBD2
TGTGCCATCAGTGAGTCGGGGGCAGGGGGACTGATGTCCGGGGCCAACGTCCTGACTTTC CAISESGAGGLMSGANVLTF NA TRBJ2-6 TRBV10-3 NA
TGTGCCAGCAGCTTCCGGACTAGCGGGCTGTACAATGAGCAGTTCTTC CASSFRTSGLYNEQFF NA TRBJ2-1 TRBV11-2 TRBD2
TGCGCCAGCAGCGTCGGAAGCGGGAGTGTCTATGAGCAGTTCTTC CASSVGSGSVYEQFF NA TRBJ2-1 TRBV4-1 TRBD2
TGTGCCAGCTCACCACCGACAGGCGTCACCGGGGAGCTGTTTTTT CASSPPTGVTGELFF NA TRBJ2-2 TRBV18 NA
TGTGCCACCAGTGATTTGTCCGACAGGGGCAAAAATGAGCAGTTCTTC CATSDLSDRGKNEQFF NA TRBJ2-1 TRBV24-1 TRBD1
TGTGCCAGCAGCCCTTTTGGAGGGGGCGGGCAGCCCCAGCATTTT CASSPFGGGGQPQHF once TRBJ1-5 TRBV9 TRBD1
TGTGCCAGCAGTTTTTCAGACAGGGGGAGTTCACCCCTCCACTTT CASSFSDRGSSPLHF NA TRBJ1-6 TRBV6-5 TRBD1
TGTGCCAGCACTCCCTGGGGGGATTCTGAAGCTTTCTTT CASTPWGDSEAFF NA TRBJ1-1 TRBV6-5 NA
TGTGCCAGCAGCCCTCGGACTAGCGGTTCAGATACGCAGTATTTT CASSPRTSGSDTQYF NA TRBJ2-3 TRBV5-4 TRBD2
TGCGCCAGCAGCTTGGATCTAGCGGGAGCCGGCAACGAGCAGTACTTC CASSLDLAGAGNEQYF NA TRBJ2-7 TRBV5-1 TRBD2
TGTGCCACCCAGATCCGGTCCCCCATTGAGGACAGGGTACACGAGCAGTACTTC CATQIRSPIEDRVHEQYF NA TRBJ2-7 TRBV24-1 TRBD1
TGTGCCAGCAGCCCGGCGGGGGTTACGGGCTACACCTTC CASSPAGVTGYTF once TRBJ1-2 TRBV14 NA
TGTGCCAGCAGGGAACGGGACAGGGGAGCCGGGGAGCTGTTTTTT CASRERDRGAGELFF NA TRBJ2-2 TRBV2 TRBD1
TGTGCCAGTATCCCTCCGAACACCGGGGAGCTGTTTTTT CASIPPNTGELFF NA TRBJ2-2 TRBV19 NA
TGTGCCAGCAGCGAAAAACGTCGGGACAGGCGGCCCTACGAGCAGTACTTC CASSEKRRDRRPYEQYF once TRBJ2-7 TRBV7-8 TRBD1
TGCGCCAGCAGCTTGGTCGGGGTTGAAGGCACTGAAGCTTTCTTT CASSLVGVEGTEAFF NA TRBJ1-1 TRBV5-1 NA
TGTGCCACCAGCAGAGGGTTACTCTACGAGCAGTACTTC CATSRGLLYEQYF NA TRBJ2-7 TRBV15 NA
TGTGCCTGGAGGGGGGCGGGAGGTGGCTACACCTTC CAWRGAGGGYTF NA TRBJ1-2 TRBV30 NA
TGCGCCAGCAGCTTGGGACCAGGGGTTAATTCACCCCTCCACTTT CASSLGPGVNSPLHF NA TRBJ1-6 TRBV5-1 NA
TGTGCCAGCTCACCAACGGTCTCGGGTTATAGCAATCAGCCCCAGCATTTT CASSPTVSGYSNQPQHF NA TRBJ1-5 TRBV18 NA
TGCGCCAGCAGCTGGACGGTCACTAGCTCCTACAATGAGCAGTTCTTC CASSWTVTSSYNEQFF NA TRBJ2-1 TRBV5-1 NA
TGCAGCGTTGAGTTCCAGGATACCTACGAGCAGTACTTC CSVEFQDTYEQYF NA TRBJ2-7 TRBV29-1 NA
TGTGCCAGCAGCTCACGGACGGGACTAGCGGCCTACAATGAGCAGTTCTTC CASSSRTGLAAYNEQFF NA TRBJ2-1 TRBV14 TRBD2
TGTGCCGGGACAGGGAATGAGGAAAAACTGTTTTTT CAGTGNEEKLFF NA TRBJ1-4 TRBV30 TRBD1
TGTGCCAGCTCATTTTCTTCCTACAATGAGCAGTTCTTC CASSFSSYNEQFF once TRBJ2-1 TRBV18 NA
TGTGCCAGCACCCCCAAGGGAGGGATTAACACCGGGGAGCTGTTTTTT CASTPKGGINTGELFF once TRBJ2-2 TRBV6-6 TRBD2
TGTGCCAGCAGATGGGGCTCGGGGGACGGGGAGCTGTTTTTT CASRWGSGDGELFF NA TRBJ2-2 TRBV6-5 NA
TGTGCCAGCAGTGTGGGCGGCGCTGGGAGGAATGAGCAGTTCTTC CASSVGGAGRNEQFF few TRBJ2-1 TRBV28 NA
TGTGCCAGCAGCTACTCTAGCGGGAACTACGAGCAGTACTTC CASSYSSGNYEQYF NA TRBJ2-7 TRBV7-2 TRBD2
TGTGCCAGCGTCTCGAACACCGGGGAGCTGTTTTTT CASVSNTGELFF once TRBJ2-2 TRBV3-1/TRBV3-2 NA
TGTGCCAGCAGCATCGGACAGGGATGGTATGGCTACACCTTC CASSIGQGWYGYTF NA TRBJ1-2 TRBV9 TRBD1
TGTGCCAGCAGTGCTAGCCCGGGGGGACGTTCTGAAGCTTTCTTT CASSASPGGRSEAFF NA TRBJ1-1 TRBV27 NA
TGTGCCAGCAGCCCCCTAGCGGGGGGAGGGACCGGGGAGCTGTTTTTT CASSPLAGGGTGELFF NA TRBJ2-2 TRBV5-4 TRBD2
TGTGCCAGCAGCTTCCCAGCGGGAGGCTACGAGCAGTACTTC CASSFPAGGYEQYF NA TRBJ2-7 TRBV11-2 TRBD2
TGTGCCAGCAGCCTTGACAGGGGGCCGGGACAGCCCCAGCATTTT CASSLDRGPGQPQHF NA TRBJ1-5 TRBV6-5 TRBD1
TGTGCCAGCAGCAGGACAGGGGCCTTATACAATGAGCAGTTCTTC CASSRTGALYNEQFF NA TRBJ2-1 TRBV27 TRBD1
TGCGCCAGCAGGGGACTAGCGGGCACAGATACGCAGTATTTT CASRGLAGTDTQYF NA TRBJ2-3 TRBV5-1 TRBD2
TGTGCCAGCAGTTACTATGAGTCCTATAATTCACCCCTCCACTTT CASSYYESYNSPLHF NA TRBJ1-6 TRBV6-5 NA
TGCGCCAGCAGCCAGGGGTTTTGGCCCCAGCATTTT CASSQGFWPQHF NA TRBJ1-5 TRBV5-1 NA
TGTGCCAGCTCGACACAGGGGCCGCGCGAGCAGTACTTC CASSTQGPREQYF NA TRBJ2-7 TRBV18 TRBD1
TGCGCCAGCAGCTTCGGGACAGGGATCAGAACTGAAGCTTTCTTT CASSFGTGIRTEAFF NA TRBJ1-1 TRBV5-1 TRBD1
TGTGCCTGGCTTAACAGACAGGGGATCGGGAACACTGAAGCTTTCTTT CAWLNRQGIGNTEAFF few TRBJ1-1 TRBV30 TRBD1
TGTGCCAGCAGCGTGCGGACAGTTATCGCTTTCTTT CASSVRTVIAFF NA TRBJ1-1 TRBV5-8 NA
TGTGCCAGCAGCTCCCCGGCAGGGTATCGTAATTCACCCCTCCACTTT CASSSPAGYRNSPLHF NA TRBJ1-6 TRBV7-8 NA
TGTGCCAGCAGCGTAGGGGCTAGCGGGAGTAGGGAGCAGTACTTC CASSVGASGSREQYF NA TRBJ2-7 TRBV9 TRBD2
TGTGCCAGTAGTAACGCGGGAGCAGATACGCAGTATTTT CASSNAGADTQYF NA TRBJ2-3 TRBV19 TRBD2
TGTGCCAGCAGCGCGGGACAGTTCAATCAGCCCCAGCATTTT CASSAGQFNQPQHF NA TRBJ1-5 TRBV5-4 TRBD1
TGCGCCAGCAGCTTGGGCCCCACAGGGAACTATGGCTACACCTTC CASSLGPTGNYGYTF once TRBJ1-2 TRBV5-1 NA
TGTGCCAGCTCACAGGACAGGGTCAGTCAGCCCCAGCATTTT CASSQDRVSQPQHF NA TRBJ1-5 TRBV18 TRBD1